This T cell receptor beta chain was sequenced in a study of HIV-infected patients and healthy controls. Findings of the study overall: A major limitation was that merely sixteen HIV-infected individuals were processed.

This clonotype has a handful of counts. The antigen remains undetermined. Alpha and beta constant-region primers primed reverse transcription of around 550 ng RNA. Each of the alpha and beta chains got its own library through chain-specific third strand synthesis with indices. MiXCR was run by TCRdb on the 5' RACE reads, yielding one entry per CDR3 protein. The sample carries several thousand distinct CDR3 sequences, about 20% recorded once. Follow-up blood was drawn about 14 weeks, roughly three months, after antiretroviral therapy began. The repertoire came from unfractionated whole blood and reflected all unsorted peripheral T cells. This receptor was obtained from an adult with HIV infection. Sequenced here: blood, sampled during antiretroviral therapy.

Here the CDR3 DNA reads TGTGCCAGCAGTACACCAAAGGGTGAAGCTTTCTTT. Amino acid sequence: CASSTPKGEAFF. The V gene is TRBV9, the J gene TRBJ1-1; D is unresolved. Trimming took 5 bases from V and 7 from J, leaving 12 bases between them. Looked up from germline, CDR1 is SGDLS and CDR2 is YYNGEE. This CDR3 region has 12 residues.